This entry lists 18 T cell receptor beta chains sequenced from one sample in a study of OX40 agonist ivuxolimab in advanced cancers. Profiling relied on immunoSEQ multiplex PCR, and the TCRdb table lists in-frame clones only, not all of them. The sample lists about 49,000 clones, 75% to 90% occurring once. Here the sequenced sample was CD4+ or CD8+ T cells sorted from blood, taken in a trial of the OX40 agonist ivuxolimab. All receptors derive from an adult with an advanced solid tumor such as melanoma, head and neck, liver or kidney cancer.

The rearrangement uses TRBV14 and TRBJ2-3; D uncertain. V lost 4 bases, J lost 5 bases, and 10 bases lay in between. Germline loops: CDR1 SGHDN, CDR2 FVKESK. The CDR3 runs 13 residues. In DNA, the CDR3 is TGTGCCAGCAGCCGTCGTTCCATAGATACGCAGTATTTT. This encodes CASSRRSIDTQYF.

The rearrangement joins TRBV10-2 to TRBJ1-2; D is unclear. The CDR3 totals 11 residues. In germline, CDR1 is WSHSY, CDR2 SAAADI. V was shortened by 4 bases and J by 3 bases, with 3 bases between the two germline ends. Written as DNA, the CDR3 is TGCGCCAGCAGTGTGTACTATGGCTACACCTTC. Residues: CASSVYYGYTF.

The rearrangement links TRBV5-5 to TRBJ1-1, with 8 bases fitting TRBD1. Trimming took 0 bases from V and 4 from J; bases not matched to a gene: 2. The CDR3 consists of 14 residues. The V gene's germline CDR1 is SGHKS and CDR2 YYEKEE (reference sequence). Here the CDR3 DNA reads TGTGCCAGCAGCTTGGGCCAGGGGGCCACTGAAGCTTTCTTT. Its translation is CASSLGQGATEAFF.

The rearrangement joins TRBV27 to TRBJ2-5, with a possible D match to TRBD1 (6 bases). The germline gives CDR1 MNHEY, CDR2 SMNVEV (reference sequence). V gave up 3 bases and J gave up 5 bases, with 13 bases separating them. The CDR3 extends over 14 amino acids. This chain's CDR3 is CASSLGAGVETQYF. The CDR3 nucleotides are TGTGCCAGCAGTTTGGGGGCAGGTGTCGAGACCCAGTACTTC.

This chain joins TRBV9 and TRBJ1-5; D unresolved. Germline loops: CDR1 SGDLS, CDR2 YYNGEE. The CDR3 length is 12 residues. The V end lost 4 bases, the J end lost 7 bases, and 9 bases lay between the germline ends. The CDR3: CASSLSSQPQHF. The CDR3 nucleotides are TGTGCCAGCAGCTTGTCCAGCCAGCCCCAGCATTTT.

This chain links TRBV28 with TRBJ1-2; D is perhaps TRBD1 (5 bases). The V end lost 7 bases, the J end lost 6 bases, and 15 bases lay between the germline ends. Germline assignment: CDR1 MDHEN and CDR2 SYDVKM. The CDR3 runs 13 residues. CDR3 in amino acids: CASTGSWGNGYTF. The CDR3 nucleotides read TGTGCCAGCACCGGGTCCTGGGGGAATGGCTACACCTTC.

In its sample, this clone was seen once. The rearrangement joins TRBV9 to TRBJ2-1; no clear D gene. Germline lookup yields CDR1 SGDLS and CDR2 YYNGEE. V was clipped by 0 bases and J by 4 bases, with 5 bases between them. CDR3 length: 13 amino acids. The CDR3: CASSVGNYNEQFF. CDR3 nucleotides: TGTGCCAGCAGCGTAGGGAATTACAATGAGCAGTTCTTC.

This rearrangement joins TRBV28 to TRBJ2-7, with D possibly matching TRBD2 (7 bases). Germline CDR1 reads MDHEN; CDR2 reads SYDVKM. CDR3 length: 14 amino acids. V was clipped by 6 bases and J by 0 bases, with 12 bases between them. As DNA, the CDR3 is TGTGCCAGCAGAGGGGGGGCCTCCTCCTACGAGCAGTACTTC. It translates to CASRGGASSYEQYF.

The chain joins TRBV29-1 to TRBJ2-3, with 8 bases fitting TRBD1. The J segment lost 8 bases and the V segment lost 3 bases, leaving 10 bases of the junction unmatched. This CDR3 has 14 residues. CDR1 is SQVTM and CDR2 is ANQGSEA in the germline V gene. CDR3 in amino acids: CSVDEGQAIGTQYF. The CDR3, as DNA: TGCAGCGTTGATGAGGGACAGGCTATCGGTACGCAGTATTTT.

This chain links TRBV14 with TRBJ1-1; D is ambiguous. This CDR3 has 12 amino acids. V shed 2 bases and J shed 3 bases, with 4 bases lying between them. The V gene's germline CDR1 is SGHDN and CDR2 FVKESK. The CDR3 nucleotides read TGTGCCAGCAGCCAACAGGACACTGAAGCTTTCTTT. It codes for CASSQQDTEAFF.

The chain links TRBV5-1 to TRBJ1-4; 9 nucleotides agree with TRBD1. V was pared by 4 bases and J by 7 bases, with 14 bases of the junction left unmatched. The length of the CDR3 is 17 residues. Germline assignment: CDR1 SGHRS and CDR2 YFSETQ. The DNA for the CDR3 is TGCGCCAGCAGCGTAGACCCACTCGGGACAGGGCTTGAAAAACTGTTTTTT. It yields the protein CASSVDPLGTGLEKLFF.

The chain combines TRBV5-3 with TRBJ1-4; D possibly corresponds to TRBD1 (6 bases). TRBV5-3 is an open reading frame, and its role is uncertain. V was cut by 2 bases and J by 5 bases, with 25 bases left in between. The CDR3 length is 19 residues. The CDR3 here is CARSFTRPGARVGNEKLFF. DNA for the CDR3: TGTGCCAGAAGCTTTACCCGGCCAGGGGCTCGAGTAGGCAATGAAAAACTGTTTTTT.

V gene TRBV5-8 combines with J gene TRBJ1-4; tentatively, D is TRBD1 (6 bases). This CDR3 contains 15 residues. Trimming removed 2 bases from V and 3 bases from J, with 11 bases in between. CDR1 is SGHTS, CDR2 YDEGEE, per germline. CDR3 in DNA: TGTGCCAGCAGCTTAGAGGGACACTCTAATGAAAAACTGTTTTTT. Its translation is CASSLEGHSNEKLFF. Complete variable domain (other parts from reference TRBV5-8 and TRBJ1-4): EAGVTQSPTHLIKTRGQQATLRCSPISGHTSVYWYQQALGLGLQFLLWYDEGEERNRGNFPPRFSGRQFPNYSSELNVNALELEDSALYLCASSLEGHSNEKLFFGSGTQLSVL.

The chain uses TRBV7-6 and TRBJ2-3, with 8 bases aligning to TRBD2. CDR1 is SGHVS and CDR2 is FNYEAQ in the germline V gene. The CDR3 runs to 14 residues. V shed 4 bases, J shed 3 bases, and the junction held 3 bases outside the gene matches. The CDR3 region is CASSSGTRTDTQYF. The CDR3 DNA sequence: TGTGCCAGCAGCTCCGGGACTAGGACAGATACGCAGTATTTT.

This sequence joins TRBV7-9 and TRBJ2-5; D is unresolved. The J call may be wrong; the DNA end is better matched by TRBJ2-7. The CDR3 length is 10 residues. In germline, CDR1 is SEHNR, CDR2 FQNEAQ (reference sequence). CDR3 amino acids: CASSPDEQYF. DNA for the CDR3: TGTGCCAGCAGCCCGGACGAGCAGTACTTC.

This clone was counted only a few times. The chain links TRBV6-5 to TRBJ2-5, with a weak D call TRBD2 (6 bases). Trimming stripped 2 bases from V and 3 bases from J, with 13 bases between. Germline-derived CDR1 and CDR2 are MNHEY and SVGAGI. CDR3 length equals 15 residues. The CDR3 DNA follows: TGTGCCAGCAGTTACGTTCAGCGGGCAGAAGAGACCCAGTACTTC. Its protein is CASSYVQRAEETQYF.

The chain has TRBV10-3 and TRBJ2-2, with 10 bases aligning to TRBD1. Germline V gene data show CDR1 as ENHRY and CDR2 as SYGVKD. This CDR3 is built from 16 residues. V was pared by 6 bases and J by 7 bases, with 11 bases of the junction left unmatched. The CDR3 loop reads CAIRTIGQGGIGELFF. The CDR3 nucleotides are TGTGCCATCAGGACAATTGGACAGGGGGGGATCGGGGAGCTGTTTTTT.

The chain employs TRBV28 and TRBJ1-2; D call uncertain. V was clipped by 3 bases and J by 5 bases, with 16 bases between them. This CDR3 is 15 amino acids long. Germline CDR1 reads MDHEN; CDR2 reads SYDVKM. CDR3 DNA: TGTGCCAGCAGTTTGAGGGCAGCAGACTCTTATGGCTACACCTTC. Amino acid sequence: CASSLRAADSYGYTF.